This T cell receptor (beta chain) is from a study of prognosis after radiotherapy for stage I lung cancer. This clonotype was counted at least ten times. Its antigen is not identified. TCR beta CDR3 was amplified from genomic DNA by two-round multiplex PCR. Initially, in first-round PCR, primers specific to each TRBV and TRBJ gene were used. In TCRdb, the multiplex PCR reads were re-called with MiXCR into one record per CDR3 protein. The sample has 8,500 or so distinct CDR3 sequences; 55% to 65% are singletons. Study findings and constraints: Reduced Shannon entropy following stereotactic body radiation therapy was recorded in patients who developed distant metastases. Metastatic and non-metastatic patients reportedly diverged in TRBV and TRBJ gene usage.

The sample was PBMCs, taken before or after stereotactic body radiation therapy (not recorded which). The receptor was isolated from a donor aged 50 or older with non-small cell lung cancer.

The CDR3 bases are TGCAGTGCCAGGACAACCGGGTCAATTAGCACAGATACGCAGTATTTT. Its translation: CSARTTGSISTDTQYF. The V call is TRBV29-1, the J call TRBJ2-3, with D tentatively TRBD1 (5 bases). The CDR3 is 16 amino acids. The germline V gene has CDR1 SQVTM and CDR2 ANQGSEA.